This TCR beta chain stems from a study of T-cell reconstitution after alpha-beta-depleted transplantation in children. Germline V lookup: CDR1 SGHNT, CDR2 YENEEA. V was clipped by 2 bases and J by 0 bases, with 14 bases between them. The CDR3 is 16 amino acids. This clonotype was seen a single time. Unique molecular identifiers were built into the TCRbeta library. TCRdb itself ran the PCR reads through MiXCR, one entry per CDR3 protein. Here the sample spans almost 500,000 distinct CDR3 sequences, around 13% being singletons. The receptor's source is a human donor who donated a stem cell graft to a child with combined immunodeficiency. The chain carries TRBV11-3 and TRBJ2-7; D is possibly TRBD2 (6 bases). The sequences come from PBMCs from the stem cell graft donor, collected from the stem cell graft. The CDR3 loop reads CASSLFGLASSYEQYF. The CDR3 coding sequence is TGTGCCAGCAGCTTATTCGGGCTAGCGAGCTCCTACGAGCAGTACTTC.